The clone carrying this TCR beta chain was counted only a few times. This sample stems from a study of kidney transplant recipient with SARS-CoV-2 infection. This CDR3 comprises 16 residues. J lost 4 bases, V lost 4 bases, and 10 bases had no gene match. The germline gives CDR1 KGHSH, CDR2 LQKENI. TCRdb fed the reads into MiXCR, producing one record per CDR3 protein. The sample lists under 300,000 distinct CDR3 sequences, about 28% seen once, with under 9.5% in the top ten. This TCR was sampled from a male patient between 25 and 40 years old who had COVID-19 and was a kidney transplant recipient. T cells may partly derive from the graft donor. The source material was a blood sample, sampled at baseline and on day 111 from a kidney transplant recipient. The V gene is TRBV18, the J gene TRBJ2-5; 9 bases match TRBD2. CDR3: CASSLTSSGSSETQYF. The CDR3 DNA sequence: TGTGCCAGCTCACTAACAAGTAGCGGGAGCTCAGAGACCCAGTACTTC.